Presented here are 22 T cell receptor beta chains from one specimen sequenced in a study of cytotoxic CD8 clonotypes in ibrutinib-treated CLL. The repertoire was sequenced with immunoSEQ multiplex PCR; TCRdb's copy has only in-frame clones and lacks some. The sample has 250,000 to 350,000 clones; about 72% are singletons. This material consisted of PBMCs, taken at disease progression, from a patient treated with ibrutinib. Receptors originate from a human donor with chronic lymphocytic leukemia.

This chain uses TRBV10-3 with TRBJ2-5; TRBD1 might be the D (5 bases). The CDR3 is made up of 13 amino acids. Germline V gene lookup returns CDR1 ENHRY and CDR2 SYGVKD. Between the trimmed V and J ends, which lost 2 bases and 2 bases, there was a span of 6 bases. As DNA, the CDR3 is TGTGCCATCAGTGAGGGGGCTCAAGAGACCCAGTACTTC. Its protein is CAISEGAQETQYF.

As concerns this clone: The same CDR3 also results from other DNA sequences found in this sample. The gene calls are TRBV9 and TRBJ2-3; D gene uncertain. This CDR3 has 14 amino acids. V was cut by 0 bases and J by 1 base, with 6 bases left in between. Germline CDR1 is SGDLS and CDR2 is YYNGEE. CDR3 sequence reads: CASSVEFRTDTQYF. The CDR3 DNA follows: TGTGCCAGCAGCGTAGAGTTTCGCACAGATACGCAGTATTTT. Filled out from reference TRBV9 and TRBJ2-3, the complete variable domain reads DSGVTQTPKHLITATGQRVTLRCSPRSGDLSVYWYQQSLDQGLQFLIQYYNGEERAKGNILERFSAQQFPDLHSELNLSSLELGDSALYFCASSVEFRTDTQYFGPGTRLTVL.

V gene TRBV28 combines with J gene TRBJ2-3; 7 bases match TRBD1. Germline V gives CDR1 MDHEN, CDR2 SYDVKM. The CDR3 runs 15 residues. The junction had 6 bases not matched to a gene; V was cut back by 2 bases and J by 4 bases. CDR3 bases: TGTGCCAGCAGTTTAGGAACAACAGGGGCAGATACGCAGTATTTT. It encodes CASSLGTTGADTQYF.

The rearrangement links TRBV19 to TRBJ2-1; D not resolved. This CDR3 comprises 12 residues. Germline lookup yields CDR1 LNHDA and CDR2 SQIVND (reference sequence). Trimming cost V 3 bases and J 6 bases, with 6 bases left between them. As DNA, the CDR3 is TGTGCCAGTAGTATGGCTAGCAATGAGCAGTTCTTC. Its protein is CASSMASNEQFF.

The chain is built from TRBV10-3 and TRBJ2-1, with D possibly matching TRBD1 (5 bases). The germline CDR1 and CDR2 sequences are ENHRY and SYGVKD. This CDR3 is built from 15 residues. The V end was cut by 1 base, the J end by 2 bases, with 9 bases between. The CDR3 spells CAISEFREPYNEQFF. CDR3 sequence (DNA): TGTGCCATCAGTGAGTTCAGGGAACCCTACAATGAGCAGTTCTTC.

The rearrangement links TRBV2 to TRBJ2-2, with 7 bases that match TRBD2. Germline CDR1 reads SNHLY; CDR2 reads FYNNEI. CDR3 length equals 17 residues. V trimming: 4 bases; J trimming: 0 bases; junction bases outside the gene matches: 8. The CDR3 here is CASSVPGGRANTGELFF. The CDR3 DNA reads as TGTGCCAGCAGTGTCCCGGGAGGCAGGGCGAACACCGGGGAGCTGTTTTTT. Supplemented by reference TRBV2 and TRBJ2-2, the full variable domain reads EPEVTQTPSHQVTQMGQEVILRCVPISNHLYFYWYRQILGQKVEFLVSFYNNEISEKSEIFDDQFSVERPDGSNFTLKIRSTKLEDSAMYFCASSVPGGRANTGELFFGEGSRLTVL.

The table lists this clone with a few counts. V and J are TRBV6-1 and TRBJ2-1; perhaps TRBD1 as D (6 bases). The CDR3 runs to 13 residues. The germline CDR1 and CDR2 sequences are MNHNS and SASEGT. The ends were cut back, 5 bases at V and 8 bases at J, with 13 bases in the middle. The CDR3 loop is CASSTTGIYEQFF. DNA of the CDR3: TGTGCCAGCAGTACCACAGGGATTTATGAGCAGTTCTTC.

The gene calls are TRBV5-1 and TRBJ2-1; unclear D gene. V was clipped by 4 bases and J by 5 bases, with 7 bases between them. Germline CDR1 is SGHRS and CDR2 is YFSETQ. CDR3 length equals 12 residues. The CDR3 spells CASSPRDNEQFF. DNA of the CDR3: TGCGCCAGCAGCCCCCGGGACAATGAGCAGTTCTTC.

V and J are TRBV20-1 and TRBJ2-3; D ambiguous. V shed 5 bases and J shed 5 bases, with 5 bases lying between them. CDR1 and CDR2 from the germline V gene are DFQATT and SNEGSKA (reference sequence). CDR3 length: 10 amino acids. Here the CDR3 reads CSAWGDTQYF. The CDR3 region has the DNA TGCAGTGCTTGGGGAGATACGCAGTATTTT.

J is TRBJ2-5 and V is TRBV28, with no clear D. The V end was cut by 6 bases, the J end by 2 bases, with 16 bases between. Germline CDR1 and CDR2: MDHEN and SYDVKM. The CDR3 covers 15 residues. CDR3 coding DNA: TGTGCCAGCAGACCCCGCGGACGCAAGCAAGAGACCCAGTACTTC. Its protein is CASRPRGRKQETQYF. Full variable domain (outside the CDR3, taken from reference TRBV28 and TRBJ2-5): DVKVTQSSRYLVKRTGEKVFLECVQDMDHENMFWYRQDPGLGLRLIYFSYDVKMKEKGDIPEGYSVSREKKERFSLILESASTNQTSMYLCASRPRGRKQETQYFGPGTRLLVL.

The chain carries TRBV6-4 and TRBJ2-3, with no clear D. The V gene's germline CDR1 is MRHNA and CDR2 SNTAGT. Trimming took 0 bases from V and 0 from J, leaving 10 bases between them. This CDR3 spans 16 amino acids. The CDR3 protein is CASSDSSHPSTDTQYF. The DNA of the CDR3 is TGTGCCAGCAGTGACTCGAGTCATCCAAGCACAGATACGCAGTATTTT.

In this sample, this clone turned up a few times. This chain uses TRBV19 with TRBJ2-2; D gene uncertain. There are 13 residues in the CDR3. The V end lost 1 base, the J end lost 7 bases, and 7 bases lay between the germline ends. The germline gives CDR1 LNHDA, CDR2 SQIVND (reference sequence). CDR3: CASSIVGGGELFF. In DNA, the CDR3 is TGTGCCAGTAGTATAGTTGGCGGCGGGGAGCTGTTTTTT.

The chain links TRBV7-9 to TRBJ2-7, with D unresolved. The CDR3 has 11 amino acids. V was shortened by 4 bases and J by 6 bases, with 7 bases between the two germline ends. Germline V gene lookup returns CDR1 SEHNR and CDR2 FQNEAQ (reference sequence). CDR3 bases: TGTGCCAGCAGCTCTGTCCGCGAGCAGTACTTC. It yields the protein CASSSVREQYF. Together with reference TRBV7-9 and TRBJ2-7, the CDR3 gives the full variable domain: DTGVSQNPRHKITKRGQNVTFRCDPISEHNRLYWYRQTLGQGPEFLTYFQNEAQLEKSRLLSDRFSAERPKGSFSTLEIQRTEQGDSAMYLCASSSVREQYFGPGTRLTVT.

The gene calls are TRBV5-1 and TRBJ1-2; possible D gene TRBD1, 5 bases. V was clipped by 2 bases and J by 7 bases, with 21 bases between them. The germline V gene encodes CDR1 SGHRS and CDR2 YFSETQ. The length of the CDR3 is 16 residues. CDR3 DNA: TGCGCCAGCAGCTTTGGGGCTTTGGGTCCGGACATTGGCTACACCTTC. This codes for CASSFGALGPDIGYTF. The full variable domain, rest sourced from reference TRBV5-1 and TRBJ1-2, is KAGVTQTPRYLIKTRGQQVTLSCSPISGHRSVSWYQQTPGQGLQFLFEYFSETQRNKGNFPGRFSGRQFSNSRSEMNVSTLELGDSALYLCASSFGALGPDIGYTFGSGTRLTVV.

The chain joins TRBV7-3 to TRBJ2-1, with 10 bases identical to TRBD2. CDR1 is SGHTA and CDR2 is FQGTGA in the germline V gene. CDR3 length: 13 residues. Trimming at V came to 6 bases and at J to 8 bases, leaving 4 bases not matched to a gene. In nucleotides, the CDR3 is TGTGCCAGCAGGTTAGCGGGAGGATATGAGCAGTTCTTC. Translated: CASRLAGGYEQFF.

This clone was seen once. V and J are TRBV7-6 and TRBJ1-1, with 7 bases aligning to TRBD1. The germline gives CDR1 SGHVS, CDR2 FNYEAQ. The ends lost 1 base at V and 4 bases at J; junction bases unmatched: 15. The CDR3 has 18 amino acids. CDR3 in amino acids: CASSLVSLGLQGSTEAFF. The CDR3 nucleotides are TGTGCCAGCAGCTTAGTATCCCTCGGGCTACAGGGGTCCACTGAAGCTTTCTTT.

The chain has TRBV21-1 and TRBJ1-5; the table assigns TRBD1, which was not confirmed against the DNA. TRBV21-1 is flagged as a pseudogene. The CDR3 consists of 18 residues. The CDR3 here is CASSKEGDRGLANQPQHF. DNA of the CDR3: TGTGCCAGCAGCAAAGAAGGAGACAGGGGGCTAGCAAATCAGCCCCAGCATTTT.

V is TRBV29-1 and J is TRBJ2-7; 8 bases line up with TRBD2. CDR1 is SQVTM, CDR2 ANQGSEA, per germline. The CDR3 covers 13 residues. After removal of 5 bases from V and 6 bases from J, the junction contained 9 bases not matched to a gene. CDR3 coding DNA: TGCAGCGTTACTAGCGGAGATTGGGGCGAGCAGTACTTC. Translation gives CSVTSGDWGEQYF.

The gene calls are TRBV19 and TRBJ1-5, with D possibly being TRBD1 (5 bases). Germline CDR1 and CDR2: LNHDA and SQIVND (reference sequence). The CDR3 spans 15 residues. The germline V and J ends were trimmed by 6 bases and 1 base, with 13 bases remaining between them. The CDR3 DNA sequence: TGTGCCAGTAGGAGACAGATCACCAGCAATCAGCCCCAGCATTTT. This gives the protein CASRRQITSNQPQHF. The entire variable domain, with the rest obtained from reference TRBV19 and TRBJ1-5, is as follows: DGGITQSPKYLFRKEGQNVTLSCEQNLNHDAMYWYRQDPGQGLRLIYYSQIVNDFQKGDIAEGYSVSREKKESFPLTVTSAQKNPTAFYLCASRRQITSNQPQHFGDGTRLSIL.

The V and J genes are TRBV19 and TRBJ2-1; TRBD2 agrees at 8 bases. The V segment lost 5 bases and the J segment 4 bases; nucleotides outside the gene matches: 10. Germline CDR1 and CDR2: LNHDA and SQIVND (reference sequence). The CDR3 is 16 residues long. The CDR3: CASSAPSGGPYNEQFF. In DNA, the CDR3 is TGTGCCAGTAGTGCCCCCTCGGGGGGGCCTTACAATGAGCAGTTCTTC.

The chain combines TRBV2 with TRBJ1-6, with D unclear. Germline V gene sequence: CDR1 SNHLY, CDR2 FYNNEI. This CDR3 comprises 13 residues. Trimming took off 6 bases at V and 4 bases at J, with 7 bases between the two ends. The CDR3 protein is CASRSDYNSPLHF. The CDR3 DNA sequence: TGTGCCAGCAGATCGGATTATAATTCACCCCTCCACTTT. The full variable domain, completed using reference TRBV2 and TRBJ1-6, is EPEVTQTPSHQVTQMGQEVILRCVPISNHLYFYWYRQILGQKVEFLVSFYNNEISEKSEIFDDQFSVERPDGSNFTLKIRSTKLEDSAMYFCASRSDYNSPLHFGNGTRLTVT.

The rearrangement uses TRBV9 and TRBJ2-4, with 9 bases fitting TRBD2. The length of the CDR3 is 17 residues. J lost 1 base, V lost 2 bases, and 7 bases had no gene match. Germline V gene sequence: CDR1 SGDLS, CDR2 YYNGEE. The CDR3 bases are TGTGCCAGCAGCGTGCGGGGGGGAGATCCCGCCAAAAACATTCAGTACTTC. This translates into CASSVRGGDPAKNIQYF.